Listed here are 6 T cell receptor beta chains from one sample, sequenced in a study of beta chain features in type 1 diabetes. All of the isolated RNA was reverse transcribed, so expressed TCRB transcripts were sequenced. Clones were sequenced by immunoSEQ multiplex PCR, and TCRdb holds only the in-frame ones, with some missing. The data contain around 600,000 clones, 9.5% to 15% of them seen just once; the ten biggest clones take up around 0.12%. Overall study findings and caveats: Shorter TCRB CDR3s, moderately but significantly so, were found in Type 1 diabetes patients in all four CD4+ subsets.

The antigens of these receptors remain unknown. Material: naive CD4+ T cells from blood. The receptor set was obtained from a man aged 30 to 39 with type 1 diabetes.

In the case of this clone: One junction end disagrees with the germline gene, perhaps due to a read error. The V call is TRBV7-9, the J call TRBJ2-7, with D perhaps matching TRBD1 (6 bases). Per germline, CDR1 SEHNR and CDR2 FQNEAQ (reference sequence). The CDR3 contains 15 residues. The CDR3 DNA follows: TGCGCCAGCAGCCACAGCAGGGGTCACTCCTACGAGCAGTACTTC. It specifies CASSHSRGHSYEQYF.

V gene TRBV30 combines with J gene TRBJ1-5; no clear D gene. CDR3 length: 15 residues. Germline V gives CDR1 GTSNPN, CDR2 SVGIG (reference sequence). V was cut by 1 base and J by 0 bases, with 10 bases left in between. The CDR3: CAWSANSNSNQPQHF. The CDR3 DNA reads TGTGCCTGGAGTGCAAACAGTAATAGCAATCAGCCCCAGCATTTT.

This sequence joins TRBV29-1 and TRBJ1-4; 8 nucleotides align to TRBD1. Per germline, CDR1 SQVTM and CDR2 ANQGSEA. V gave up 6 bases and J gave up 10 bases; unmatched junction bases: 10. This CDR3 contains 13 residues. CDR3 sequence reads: CSVTGQGGGKLFF. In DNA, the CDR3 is TGCAGCGTCACCGGACAGGGAGGAGGAAAACTGTTTTTT.

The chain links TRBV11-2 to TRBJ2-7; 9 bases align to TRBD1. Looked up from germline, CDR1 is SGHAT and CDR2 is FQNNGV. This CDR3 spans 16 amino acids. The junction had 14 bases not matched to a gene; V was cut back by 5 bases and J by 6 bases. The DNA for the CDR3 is TGTGCCAGCAGCCAATCTGGGGGGGACAGGGTCCGCGAGCAGTACTTC. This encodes CASSQSGGDRVREQYF.

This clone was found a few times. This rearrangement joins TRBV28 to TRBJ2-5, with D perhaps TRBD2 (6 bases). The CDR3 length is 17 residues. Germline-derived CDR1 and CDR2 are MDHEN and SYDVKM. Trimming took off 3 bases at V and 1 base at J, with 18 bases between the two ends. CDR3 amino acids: CASSFSRGRDSQETQYF. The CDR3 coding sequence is TGTGCCAGCAGTTTCTCGAGGGGCAGGGACTCCCAAGAGACCCAGTACTTC.

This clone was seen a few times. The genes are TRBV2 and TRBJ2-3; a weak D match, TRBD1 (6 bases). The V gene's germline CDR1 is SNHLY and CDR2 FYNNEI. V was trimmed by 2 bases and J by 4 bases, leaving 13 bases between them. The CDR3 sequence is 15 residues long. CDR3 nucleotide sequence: TGTGCCAGCAGTGAACGGGGTGGGGGCGCAGATACGCAGTATTTT. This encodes CASSERGGGADTQYF.